Sequencing of this TCR beta chain was carried out in a study of chemoradiotherapy in HPV16-positive cancers. Note on this clone: The antigen is undetermined.

The CDR3 extends over 15 amino acids. Produced via immunoSEQ multiplex PCR; TCRdb's table is partial and in-frame only. Of roughly 4,700 clones detected, around 77% appear once; the ten largest clones hold 8% to 9.5%. Findings and limits, study-wide: Candidate HPV-specific clones and E7-related TCR motifs grew in tumor during treatment.

Sequencing was performed on tumor tissue, taken from a patient who underwent chemoradiotherapy. This sequence joins TRBV21-1 and TRBJ1-2; the table gives TRBD1 as D, unverified against the DNA. TRBV21-1 is a documented pseudogene. The TCR sequence derives from a human donor with HPV-associated anogenital cancer. CDR3 amino acids: CASSKGGQANYGYTF. The CDR3 coding sequence is TGTGCCAGCAGCAAAGGGGGACAGGCTAACTATGGCTACACCTTC.